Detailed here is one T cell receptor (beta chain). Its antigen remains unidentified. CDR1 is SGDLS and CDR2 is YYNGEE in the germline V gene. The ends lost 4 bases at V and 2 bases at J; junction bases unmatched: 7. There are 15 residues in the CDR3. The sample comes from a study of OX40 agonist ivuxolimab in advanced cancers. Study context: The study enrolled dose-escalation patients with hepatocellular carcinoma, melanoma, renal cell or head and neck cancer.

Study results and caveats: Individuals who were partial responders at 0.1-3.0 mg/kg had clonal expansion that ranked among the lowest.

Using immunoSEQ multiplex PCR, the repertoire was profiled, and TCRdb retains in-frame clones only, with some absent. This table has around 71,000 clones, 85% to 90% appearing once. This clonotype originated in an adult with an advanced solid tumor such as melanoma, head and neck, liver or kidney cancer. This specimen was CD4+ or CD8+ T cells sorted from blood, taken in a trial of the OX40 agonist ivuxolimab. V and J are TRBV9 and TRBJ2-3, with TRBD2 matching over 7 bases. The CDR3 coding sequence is TGTGCCAGCAGCTCGAGGGCGGGAGTCACAGATACGCAGTATTTT. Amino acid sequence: CASSSRAGVTDTQYF.